The rows below give T cell receptor beta chains drawn from one sample of a study of ipilimumab plus nivolumab after autologous stem cell transplantation. The data were produced by immunoSEQ multiplex PCR, yet TCRdb's version contains in-frame clones alone and is incomplete. The sample has 15,000 to 20,000 clones, 70% to 90% seen once. Here the sequenced sample was PBMCs, taken in a trial of ipilimumab plus nivolumab as post-transplant consolidation. These receptors originate from a male donor with diffuse large B-cell lymphoma. Both conserved end residues are part of each CDR3. D genes are given only for firm matches. Some rows mark clone size as missing; the rest say once, few, many or name a class of expanded clone.

clone size: NA; D gene: NA; J gene: TRBJ2-1; V gene: TRBV9; CDR3 DNA: TGTGCCAGCAGCGTAATCGGGGTCTCCTACAATGAGCAGTTCTTC; CDR3 protein: CASSVIGVSYNEQFF
clone size: NA; D gene: NA; J gene: TRBJ2-2; V gene: TRBV10-3; CDR3 DNA: TGTGCCATCGAGGACAGCGGGGAGCTGTTTTTT; CDR3 protein: CAIEDSGELFF
clone size: once; D gene: NA; J gene: TRBJ2-7; V gene: TRBV6-6; CDR3 DNA: TGTGCCAGCAGTTACGGTCTCGGGACGGGACACTACGAGCAGTACTTC; CDR3 protein: CASSYGLGTGHYEQYF
clone size: NA; D gene: NA; J gene: TRBJ1-5; V gene: TRBV2; CDR3 DNA: TGTGCCAGCAGTGAAAACAGCCGACTTAGCAATCAGCCCCAGCATTTT; CDR3 protein: CASSENSRLSNQPQHF
clone size: NA; D gene: NA; J gene: TRBJ1-6; V gene: TRBV6-1; CDR3 DNA: TGTGCCAGCAGTGAAGGATCCGGACATTTCGATTCACCCCTCCACTTT; CDR3 protein: CASSEGSGHFDSPLHF
clone size: NA; D gene: NA; J gene: TRBJ1-5; V gene: TRBV19; CDR3 DNA: TGTGCCAGTAGTATTTCGGCAGGGAATAGCAATCAGCCCCAGCATTTT; CDR3 protein: CASSISAGNSNQPQHF
clone size: few; D gene: TRBD2; J gene: TRBJ2-3; V gene: TRBV27; CDR3 DNA: TGTGCCAGCAGTTGGACTAGCGGGGGGCCCCACACAGATACGCAGTATTTT; CDR3 protein: CASSWTSGGPHTDTQYF
clone size: once; D gene: NA; J gene: TRBJ1-3; V gene: TRBV6-5; CDR3 DNA: TGTGCCAGCAGTTCTACAGGGTACTCTGGAAACACCATATATTTT; CDR3 protein: CASSSTGYSGNTIYF
clone size: NA; D gene: TRBD1; J gene: TRBJ2-5; V gene: TRBV15; CDR3 DNA: TGTGCCACCAGCAGAGATTTGGGGACAGGGGATCGCGATGAGACCCAGTACTTC; CDR3 protein: CATSRDLGTGDRDETQYF
clone size: NA; D gene: NA; J gene: TRBJ1-1; V gene: TRBV28; CDR3 DNA: TGTGCCAGTAAACTACTTCAGGGTAAACGGGCTTTCTTT; CDR3 protein: CASKLLQGKRAFF
clone size: once; D gene: TRBD2; J gene: TRBJ2-3; V gene: TRBV7-9; CDR3 DNA: TGTGCCAGCAGCTTGACTAGCGGGAGGAGCACAGATACGCAGTATTTT; CDR3 protein: CASSLTSGRSTDTQYF
clone size: NA; D gene: NA; J gene: TRBJ1-1; V gene: TRBV5-1; CDR3 DNA: TGCGCCAGCAGCTTGTCCGGGGGCTGGACCACTGAAGCTTTCTTT; CDR3 protein: CASSLSGGWTTEAFF
clone size: NA; D gene: NA; J gene: TRBJ2-4; V gene: TRBV27; CDR3 DNA: TGTGCCAGCAGTTTATGGGAGGGGGTACCCATAGCCAAAAACATTCAGTACTTC; CDR3 protein: CASSLWEGVPIAKNIQYF
clone size: NA; D gene: TRBD2; J gene: TRBJ2-7; V gene: TRBV6-5; CDR3 DNA: TGTGCCAGCAGATATCTAGCGGGGGGACACTACGAGCAGTACTTC; CDR3 protein: CASRYLAGGHYEQYF
clone size: NA; D gene: NA; J gene: TRBJ2-3; V gene: TRBV5-6; CDR3 DNA: TGTGCCAGCAGCTTGGAAGGCTTTACAGATACGCAGTATTTT; CDR3 protein: CASSLEGFTDTQYF
clone size: once; D gene: TRBD2; J gene: TRBJ2-3; V gene: TRBV5-1; CDR3 DNA: TGCGCCAGCAGCTTGGTACTAGCGGGGACCGGAGATACGCAGTATTTT; CDR3 protein: CASSLVLAGTGDTQYF
clone size: NA; D gene: NA; J gene: TRBJ1-1; V gene: TRBV5-1; CDR3 DNA: TGCGCCAGCAGCCCGAACCCCTCAACAGGGATACGGGCTGAAGCTTTCTTT; CDR3 protein: CASSPNPSTGIRAEAFF
clone size: NA; D gene: NA; J gene: TRBJ1-5; V gene: TRBV4-2; CDR3 DNA: TGTGCCAGCAGCCCCCGCGGGGGAAGCAATCAGCCCCAGCATTTT; CDR3 protein: CASSPRGGSNQPQHF
clone size: NA; D gene: TRBD2; J gene: TRBJ2-5; V gene: TRBV5-1; CDR3 DNA: TGCGCCAGCAGCTTACTAGCGGGGGCCTCGCAAGAGACCCAGTACTTC; CDR3 protein: CASSLLAGASQETQYF